The 28 T cell receptor beta chains below were found in one sample sequenced in a study of blood T cell repertoires in COVID-19. Produced via immunoSEQ multiplex PCR; TCRdb's table is partial and in-frame only. The sample holds almost 250,000 clones, more than 75% seen once. Sequencing input: PBMCs or T cells enriched from blood (not recorded which). Receptors originate from a woman aged 45 to 65 who had recovered from COVID-19.

The V gene is TRBV5-1, the J gene TRBJ1-1; 7 bases line up with TRBD1. This CDR3 is built from 14 residues. V gave up 3 bases and J gave up 4 bases; unmatched junction bases: 6. In germline, CDR1 is SGHRS, CDR2 YFSETQ. The CDR3 DNA reads TGCGCCAGCAGCTCACAGGGGTTTGGCACTGAAGCTTTCTTT. This gives the protein CASSSQGFGTEAFF.

V is TRBV10-1 and J is TRBJ2-3; TRBD2 agrees at 8 bases. Germline CDR1 and CDR2: WNHNN and SYGVQD (reference sequence). This CDR3 region has 17 residues. V trimming: 8 bases; J trimming: 0 bases; junction bases outside the gene matches: 13. The CDR3 DNA reads TGCGCCAGCTCGCCCGGGACTAGGGCAACTAGCACAGATACGCAGTATTTT. Residues: CASSPGTRATSTDTQYF.

V gene TRBV2 combines with J gene TRBJ1-1; D uncertain. Germline CDR1 reads SNHLY; CDR2 reads FYNNEI. V was pared by 3 bases and J by 4 bases, with 9 bases between. This CDR3 spans 13 amino acids. CDR3 DNA sequence: TGTGCCAGCAGTGAGGGGAGAGGCACTGAAGCTTTCTTT. This gives the protein CASSEGRGTEAFF.

The CDR3 sequence: CASSPQSSGSTDTQYF. In nucleotides, the CDR3 is TGTGCCAGCAGCCCCCAGTCTAGCGGGAGCACAGATACGCAGTATTTT. The chain uses TRBV7-6 and TRBJ2-3; 8 nucleotides line up with TRBD2. The CDR3 covers 16 residues. Germline loops: CDR1 SGHVS, CDR2 FNYEAQ. Trimming cost V 5 bases and J 0 bases; bases outside gene matches: 7. Together with reference TRBV7-6 and TRBJ2-3, the CDR3 gives the full variable domain: GAGVSQSPRYKVTKRGQDVALRCDPISGHVSLYWYRQALGQGPEFLTYFNYEAQQDKSGLPNDRFSAERPEGSISTLTIQRTEQRDSAMYRCASSPQSSGSTDTQYFGPGTRLTVL.

This clone was counted a single time. The chain has TRBV28 and TRBJ2-7; the D is unclear. CDR1 and CDR2 (germline): MDHEN, SYDVKM. Trimming removed 7 bases at V and 2 bases at J, with 12 bases between. This CDR3 is 13 amino acids long. Here the CDR3 reads CASTSPGTYEQYF. CDR3 bases: TGTGCCAGCACCTCTCCAGGTACCTACGAGCAGTACTTC.

The chain recombines TRBV7-2 with TRBJ2-2, with D perhaps matching TRBD2 (6 bases). The germline V gene encodes CDR1 SGHTA and CDR2 FQGNSA. The CDR3 has 16 amino acids. V was trimmed by 1 base and J by 2 bases, leaving 11 bases between them. CDR3 sequence reads: CASSLVGGKNTGELFF. For the CDR3, the DNA is TGTGCCAGCAGCTTAGTAGGCGGGAAAAACACCGGGGAGCTGTTTTTT.

The chain links TRBV19 to TRBJ2-4, with TRBD1 matching over 11 bases. This CDR3 is built from 16 residues. Germline assignment: CDR1 LNHDA and CDR2 SQIVND (reference sequence). The trim removed 4 bases at V and 5 bases at J, leaving 7 bases unmatched. This CDR3 is CASSTVGQGGQNIQYF. CDR3 nucleotides: TGTGCCAGTAGTACGGTGGGACAGGGGGGCCAAAACATTCAGTACTTC.

This sequence joins TRBV27 and TRBJ1-1; possibly TRBD1 for D (5 bases). This CDR3 has 14 residues. The V gene lost 6 bases and the J gene lost 1 base, with 12 bases spanning the gap. Germline-derived CDR1 and CDR2 are MNHEY and SMNVEV (reference sequence). The CDR3 protein is CASSRAARNTEAFF. CDR3 DNA sequence: TGTGCCAGCAGCAGGGCCGCCCGGAACACTGAAGCTTTCTTT.

The chain has TRBV6-2 or TRBV6-3 and TRBJ2-7; 7 bases agree with TRBD1. After removal of 0 bases from V and 2 bases from J, the junction contained 4 bases not matched to a gene. CDR1 MNHEY and CDR2 SVGEGT come from the germline V gene. The CDR3 runs 15 residues. The CDR3 sequence: CASSYSPGTAYEQYF. In DNA, the CDR3 is TGTGCCAGCAGTTACTCACCCGGGACAGCCTACGAGCAGTACTTC.

The CDR3 loop is CASRTGVQETQYF. CDR3 bases: TGTGCCAGCAGAACAGGGGTCCAAGAGACCCAGTACTTC. The chain couples TRBV11-1 to TRBJ2-5, with 7 positions matching TRBD1. The V segment lost 6 bases and the J segment 1 base; nucleotides outside the gene matches: 2. Per the germline V gene, CDR1 is SGHAT and CDR2 is FQDESV (reference sequence). The CDR3 extends over 13 amino acids.

CDR3 region: CASSHLHNEQFF. CDR3 in DNA: TGTGCCAGCAGCCACCTACACAATGAGCAGTTCTTC. The rearrangement joins TRBV3-1 (or the pseudogene TRBV3-2) to TRBJ2-1; D not certain. Per germline, CDR1 LGHDT and CDR2 YNNKEL (reference sequence). V was trimmed by 3 bases and J by 5 bases, leaving 5 bases between them. The length of the CDR3 is 12 residues.

The chain couples TRBV21-1 to TRBJ2-6; TRBD1, as called in the table, went unchecked against the DNA. TRBV21-1 is termed a pseudogene. This CDR3 is built from 19 residues. The CDR3 loop reads CASSKVGQNHWAGANVLTF. Written as DNA, the CDR3 is TGTGCCAGCAGCAAAGTTGGACAGAACCATTGGGCTGGGGCCAACGTCCTGACTTTC.

The J gene is TRBJ2-1, the V gene TRBV12-5; the D gene is possibly TRBD2 (5 bases). CDR3 length equals 16 residues. The V end lost 6 bases, the J end lost 1 base, and 16 bases lay between the germline ends. Germline V gene data show CDR1 as LGHNT and CDR2 as FRNRAP. As DNA, the CDR3 is TGTGCTAGTGGCCGAATTGGAGGTAGATCCTACAATGAGCAGTTCTTC. Encoded protein: CASGRIGGRSYNEQFF.

V gene TRBV6-1 combines with J gene TRBJ2-3; 7 bases match TRBD2. Trimming removed 1 base from V and 4 bases from J; junction bases left unmatched: 8. Germline V gives CDR1 MNHNS, CDR2 SASEGT. The CDR3 runs to 16 residues. The CDR3 is CASSEVYFGGADTQYF. CDR3 sequence (DNA): TGTGCCAGCAGTGAAGTTTATTTTGGGGGGGCAGATACGCAGTATTTT.

The V call is TRBV5-1, the J call TRBJ2-1; 11 bases are a match to TRBD2. This CDR3 comprises 15 residues. The germline gives CDR1 SGHRS, CDR2 YFSETQ. V was pared by 1 base and J by 7 bases, with 4 bases of the junction left unmatched. In nucleotides, the CDR3 is TGCGCCAGCAGCTTGAGTAGCGGGAGGGGAAATGAGCAGTTCTTC. As protein: CASSLSSGRGNEQFF.

The V and J genes are TRBV28 and TRBJ2-7, with D perhaps matching TRBD2 (6 bases). Germline V CDR1 and CDR2: MDHEN, SYDVKM. Trimming stripped 6 bases from V and 3 bases from J, with 9 bases between. CDR3 length equals 12 residues. The CDR3 DNA reads TGTGCCAGCAGGGGGGGTTACTACGAGCAGTACTTC. As protein: CASRGGYYEQYF.

The chain links TRBV5-5 to TRBJ1-2; unclear D gene. The V end was cut by 0 bases, the J end by 7 bases, with 10 bases between. The CDR3 covers 13 residues. Looked up from germline, CDR1 is SGHKS and CDR2 is YYEKEE (reference sequence). Written as DNA, the CDR3 is TGTGCCAGCAGCTTGGATGGAGGCGGTGGCTACACCTTC. It specifies CASSLDGGGGYTF. The full variable domain, its missing parts supplied by reference TRBV5-5 and TRBJ1-2, is DAGVTQSPTHLIKTRGQQVTLRCSPISGHKSVSWYQQVLGQGPQFIFQYYEKEERGRGNFPDRFSARQFPNYSSELNVNALLLGDSALYLCASSLDGGGGYTFGSGTRLTVV.

In regard to this clone: The CDR3 ends on some other residue instead of the conserved phenylalanine or tryptophan, so this is likely a read error. This chain connects TRBV10-3 to TRBJ1-2; 11 nucleotides match TRBD1. The CDR3 length is 15 residues. Trimming cost V 3 bases and J 7 bases; bases outside gene matches: 7. CDR1 and CDR2 (germline): ENHRY, SYGVKD. CDR3 DNA: TGTGCCATCAGTGATCCGGACAGGGGGCCAGTTGGCTACACCCTC. Amino acids: CAISDPDRGPVGYTL.

V and J are TRBV11-2 and TRBJ2-2; D call uncertain. V was clipped by 1 base and J by 2 bases, with 8 bases between them. The length of the CDR3 is 15 residues. The germline gives CDR1 SGHAT, CDR2 FQNNGV. In nucleotides, the CDR3 is TGTGCCAGCAGCTTAGCGTGGCTTAACACCGGGGAGCTGTTTTTT. The encoded protein is CASSLAWLNTGELFF.

This chain links TRBV6-1 with TRBJ1-1; 7 bases align to TRBD1. Germline V lookup: CDR1 MNHNS, CDR2 SASEGT. The J segment lost 0 bases and the V segment lost 1 base, leaving 5 bases of the junction unmatched. This CDR3 comprises 16 residues. The CDR3 DNA is TGTGCCAGCAGTGAAGGTACAGGGGTCATGAACACTGAAGCTTTCTTT. Residues: CASSEGTGVMNTEAFF.

The chain is built from TRBV5-5 and TRBJ2-5, with D possibly being TRBD1 (5 bases). Germline V lookup: CDR1 SGHKS, CDR2 YYEKEE (reference sequence). V lost 0 bases and J 4 bases, leaving 13 bases between the germline ends. This CDR3 contains 15 residues. The DNA of the CDR3 is TGTGCCAGCAGCTTGGTCGTGAAGGGGCTAGAGACCCAGTACTTC. It encodes CASSLVVKGLETQYF.

This clone has a single count. The chain is built from TRBV7-9 and TRBJ1-1; TRBD1 matches at 8 bases. The trim removed 2 bases at V and 0 bases at J, leaving 11 bases unmatched. CDR3 size: 18 residues. Germline CDR1 reads SEHNR; CDR2 reads FQNEAQ (reference sequence). The chain's CDR3 is CASSLTGTGDFMNTEAFF. DNA for the CDR3: TGTGCCAGCAGCTTAACCGGGACAGGTGATTTCATGAACACTGAAGCTTTCTTT.

This CDR3 is CASSVLRAGELFF. CDR3 sequence (DNA): TGTGCCAGCAGCGTATTGCGGGCCGGGGAGCTGTTTTTT. The chain carries TRBV9 and TRBJ2-2; TRBD2 is a possible D gene (5 bases). Germline CDR1 SGDLS, CDR2 YYNGEE. Trimming shortened V by 1 base and J by 6 bases, and 7 bases separated the two germline ends. The CDR3 length is 13 residues.

This rearrangement joins TRBV7-3 to TRBJ2-5; 8 bases align to TRBD1. The CDR3 has 13 amino acids. Looked up from germline, CDR1 is SGHTA and CDR2 is FQGTGA. V trimming: 4 bases; J trimming: 4 bases; junction bases outside the gene matches: 2. This CDR3 reads CASSSGQGETQYF. The CDR3 DNA reads as TGTGCCAGCAGCTCCGGACAGGGAGAGACCCAGTACTTC. Using reference TRBV7-3 and TRBJ2-5 for the parts outside the CDR3, the full variable domain is GAGVSQTPSNKVTEKGKYVELRCDPISGHTALYWYRQSLGQGPEFLIYFQGTGAADDSGLPNDRFFAVRPEGSVSTLKIQRTERGDSAVYLCASSSGQGETQYFGPGTRLLVL.

CDR3 DNA sequence: TGTGCCAGCAGTTTATGGAGAGGATCAGCGGATCAGCCCCAGCATTTT. Translated, it gives CASSLWRGSADQPQHF. The chain joins TRBV28 to TRBJ1-5; D unclear. The CDR3 totals 16 residues. In germline, CDR1 is MDHEN, CDR2 SYDVKM. Trimming took 0 bases from V and 5 from J, leaving 14 bases between them.

The J gene is TRBJ2-7, the V gene TRBV18; 10 nucleotides align to TRBD2. With 3 bases clipped from V and 4 bases from J, the junction kept 12 bases outside the gene matches. The CDR3 extends over 17 amino acids. Germline assignment: CDR1 KGHSH and CDR2 LQKENI. This CDR3 reads CASSPLDGSGRFYEQYF. DNA of the CDR3: TGTGCCAGCTCACCCCTCGATGGTAGCGGGAGGTTTTACGAGCAGTACTTC.

The gene calls are TRBV5-1 and TRBJ2-1; TRBD1 matches at 9 bases. J lost 7 bases, V lost 3 bases, and 8 bases had no gene match. CDR3 length: 15 residues. Germline V CDR1 and CDR2: SGHRS, YFSETQ. The CDR3 DNA follows: TGCGCCAGCAGCTCCGGGACAGGGATTGAGAATGAGCAGTTCTTC. Its translation: CASSSGTGIENEQFF.

The V call is TRBV12-5, the J call TRBJ2-7; TRBD1 might be the D (6 bases). V lost 6 bases to trimming and J lost 4 bases, with 16 bases between them. Germline CDR1 reads LGHNT; CDR2 reads FRNRAP. This CDR3 spans 14 amino acids. CDR3 DNA: TGTGCTAGTGGACGAGGACAGTTGGGGTACGAGCAGTACTTC. This sequence encodes CASGRGQLGYEQYF.